This TCR beta chain emerged from a study of cytomegalovirus exposure and HLA in healthy donors. Data came from immunoSEQ multiplex PCR; TCRdb stores just in-frame clones and leaves some out. The table includes over 200,000 clones, about 90% detected once. The CDR3 consists of 13 residues. V was shortened by 0 bases and J by 7 bases, with 6 bases between the two germline ends. CDR1 and CDR2 from the germline V gene are SEHNR and FQNEAQ (reference sequence). This receptor was taken from a woman aged 18-29 years in good health and CMV-seronegative. The sample comprised PBMCs. The chain is built from TRBV7-9 and TRBJ2-2; no definite D call. CDR3 in amino acids: CASSLALIGELFF. The CDR3, as DNA: TGTGCCAGCAGCTTAGCACTCATCGGGGAGCTGTTTTTT.